This T cell receptor (beta chain) emerged from a study of OX40 agonist ivuxolimab in advanced cancers. Germline V gene sequence: CDR1 MNHEY, CDR2 SMNVEV (reference sequence). The CDR3 sequence is 15 residues long. V gave up 5 bases and J gave up 0 bases, with 11 bases separating them. Here immunoSEQ multiplex PCR was the method, and the copy in TCRdb shows in-frame clones only, minus some. The sample shows about 22,000 clones, roughly 83% of them seen only once. This TCR was sampled from an adult with an advanced solid tumor such as melanoma, head and neck, liver or kidney cancer. The chain is built from TRBV27 and TRBJ2-1; no clear D. The material sequenced was CD4+ or CD8+ T cells sorted from blood, taken in a trial of the OX40 agonist ivuxolimab. This CDR3 reads CASSQDSSSYNEQFF. CDR3 bases: TGTGCCAGCAGTCAGGATTCTAGCTCCTACAATGAGCAGTTCTTC.